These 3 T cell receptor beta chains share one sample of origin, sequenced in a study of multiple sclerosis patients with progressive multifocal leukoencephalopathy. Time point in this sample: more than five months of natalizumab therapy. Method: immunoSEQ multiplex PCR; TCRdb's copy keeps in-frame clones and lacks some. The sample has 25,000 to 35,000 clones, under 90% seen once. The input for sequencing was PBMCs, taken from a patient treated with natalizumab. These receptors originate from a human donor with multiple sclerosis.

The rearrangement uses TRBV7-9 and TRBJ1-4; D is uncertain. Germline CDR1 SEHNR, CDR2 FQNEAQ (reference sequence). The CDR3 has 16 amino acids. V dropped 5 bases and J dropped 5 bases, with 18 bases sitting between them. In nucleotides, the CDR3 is TGTGCCAGCAGCCGCCCGTCCGACGGAAGAAATGAAAAACTGTTTTTT. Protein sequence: CASSRPSDGRNEKLFF.

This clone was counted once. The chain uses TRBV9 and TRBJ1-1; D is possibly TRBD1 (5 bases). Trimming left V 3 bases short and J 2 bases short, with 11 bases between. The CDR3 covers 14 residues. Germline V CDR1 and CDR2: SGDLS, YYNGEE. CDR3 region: CASSARDSNTEAFF. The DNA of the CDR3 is TGTGCCAGCAGCGCCAGGGATTCCAACACTGAAGCTTTCTTT.

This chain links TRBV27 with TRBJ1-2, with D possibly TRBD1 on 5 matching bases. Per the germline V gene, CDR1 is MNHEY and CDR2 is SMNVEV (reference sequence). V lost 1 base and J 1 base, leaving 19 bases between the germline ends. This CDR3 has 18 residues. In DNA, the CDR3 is TGTGCCAGCAGTTTATTGACTCCGCAGGGATTAAATAACTATGGCTACACCTTC. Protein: CASSLLTPQGLNNYGYTF.